This is a list of T cell receptor beta chains from one sample in a study of blood T cells in healthy people across ages. TCRdb re-called the 5' RACE reads through MiXCR, storing one row per CDR3 protein. The sample includes around 800,000 distinct CDR3 sequences, approximately 53% of them seen just once. The sequencing sample was made of blood. Receptors originate from an elderly man in good health. Each CDR3 is given with its conserved first and last residue. D genes are given only for firm matches. For some rows the clone size is stated as once, few or many, or as a class when expanded; others skip it.

v_gene	j_gene	abundance	d_gene	CDR3aa	CDR3nt
TRBV6-5	TRBJ2-4	NA	TRBD1	CASSYSKGQGAKNIQYF	TGTGCCAGCAGTTACTCGAAGGGACAGGGGGCCAAAAACATTCAGTACTTC
TRBV20-1	TRBJ2-7	NA	TRBD2	CSASGRLAGDEQYF	TGCAGTGCTAGCGGCCGGCTAGCGGGAGACGAGCAGTACTTC
TRBV29-1	TRBJ1-1	NA	NA	CSAVAGNTEAFF	TGCAGCGCAGTGGCTGGGAACACTGAAGCTTTCTTT
TRBV15	TRBJ2-7	few	NA	CATSRDVRTYEQYF	TGTGCCACCAGCAGAGATGTCAGAACCTACGAGCAGTACTTC
TRBV11-2	TRBJ2-3	NA	TRBD2	CASSLGLAGGTTDTQYF	TGTGCCAGCAGCTTAGGACTAGCGGGGGGAACCACAGATACGCAGTATTTT
TRBV2	TRBJ2-5	NA	TRBD2	CASSDTGGRAETQYF	TGTGCCAGCAGTGACACGGGCGGGAGGGCCGAGACCCAGTACTTC
TRBV14	TRBJ1-2	NA	NA	CASSSTPGNKHYGYTF	TGTGCCAGCAGCTCGACCCCAGGGAACAAGCACTATGGCTACACCTTC
TRBV15	TRBJ1-2	NA	TRBD1	CATSRDPGQPIGGYTF	TGTGCCACCAGCAGAGACCCGGGACAGCCGATTGGTGGCTACACCTTC
TRBV7-8	TRBJ2-4	NA	TRBD2	CASSLAGAGTSANIQYF	TGTGCCAGCAGCTTAGCGGGGGCCGGGACTAGCGCAAACATTCAGTACTTC
TRBV6-5	TRBJ1-1	NA	NA	CASSYFGGSNTEAFF	TGTGCCAGCAGTTACTTTGGCGGATCGAACACTGAAGCTTTCTTT
TRBV4-2	TRBJ2-7	NA	NA	CASSQATTAPYEQYF	TGTGCCAGCAGCCAAGCCACGACAGCCCCCTACGAGCAGTACTTC
TRBV20-1	TRBJ2-1	NA	TRBD2	CSARPGLAGGPALSYNEQFF	TGCAGTGCTAGACCCGGACTAGCGGGAGGGCCCGCGTTATCCTACAATGAGCAGTTCTTC
TRBV4-1	TRBJ1-1	NA	TRBD1	CASSQPDRGGGTEAFF	TGCGCCAGCAGCCAACCGGACAGGGGAGGAGGCACTGAAGCTTTCTTT
TRBV28	TRBJ1-2	NA	NA	CANSLRLGSSKGTF	TGTGCCAACAGTTTGCGCCTGGGATCCTCGAAGGGCACCTTC
TRBV5-5	TRBJ2-5	NA	TRBD2	CASSSRAGRGGTQYF	TGTGCCAGCAGCTCTCGGGCAGGTCGGGGGGGGACCCAGTACTTC
TRBV18	TRBJ2-5	NA	NA	CASSLVKGPETQYF	TGTGCCAGCTCACTAGTTAAAGGCCCAGAGACCCAGTACTTC
TRBV4-2	TRBJ2-7	many	TRBD1	CASSQASGTGGRYEQYF	TGTGCCAGCAGCCAAGCCTCCGGGACAGGGGGACGATACGAGCAGTACTTC
TRBV11-2	TRBJ2-3	NA	NA	CASSPRGSGGSTDTQYF	TGTGCCAGCAGCCCCCGGGGCAGCGGAGGGAGCACAGATACGCAGTATTTT
TRBV29-1	TRBJ2-5	NA	NA	CSVTNGAETQYF	TGCAGCGTTACAAATGGGGCAGAGACCCAGTACTTC
TRBV12-3/TRBV12-4	TRBJ1-2	NA	NA	CASINYGYTF	TGTGCCAGCATTAACTATGGCTACACCTTC
TRBV19	TRBJ2-1	NA	TRBD2	CASSPRGLAGGSSYNEQFF	TGTGCCAGTAGTCCTAGGGGACTAGCGGGAGGGAGCTCCTACAATGAGCAGTTCTTC
TRBV5-1	TRBJ1-6	once	TRBD1	CASSFGDRDSPLHF	TGCGCCAGCAGCTTTGGGGACAGGGATTCACCCCTCCACTTT
TRBV7-9	TRBJ2-7	NA	NA	CASTPGGVREQYF	TGTGCCAGTACCCCCGGCGGGGTGAGGGAGCAGTACTTC
TRBV29-1	TRBJ1-4	few	NA	CSVEDGGLELFF	TGCAGCGTTGAAGATGGAGGGCTTGAGCTGTTTTTT
TRBV5-1	TRBJ2-5	NA	TRBD2	CASRETSAQGTQYF	TGCGCCAGCAGGGAGACTAGCGCCCAAGGGACCCAGTACTTC
TRBV7-2	TRBJ2-5	NA	TRBD2	CASSQGRLAGPETQYF	TGTGCCAGCAGCCAGGGGAGACTAGCGGGTCCAGAGACCCAGTACTTC
TRBV4-2	TRBJ2-3	NA	TRBD2	CASSQALAGATDTQYF	TGTGCCAGCAGCCAAGCCCTAGCGGGGGCCACAGATACGCAGTATTTT
TRBV6-1	TRBJ2-3	few	NA	CASSDRGGADTQYF	TGTGCCAGCAGTGATAGAGGTGGGGCAGATACGCAGTATTTT
TRBV6-2/TRBV6-3	TRBJ1-6	NA	TRBD1	CASRDRTNSPPHF	TGTGCCAGCAGGGACAGGACCAATTCACCCCCCCACTTT
TRBV27	TRBJ2-3	NA	TRBD1	CASSLWGTGSKAAPSTDTQYF	TGTGCCAGCAGTTTATGGGGGACAGGCTCGAAAGCGGCCCCTAGCACAGATACGCAGTATTTT
TRBV10-2	TRBJ2-6	NA	NA	CASSHAGLPNSGANVLTF	TGCGCCAGCAGCCATGCGGGACTTCCTAACTCTGGGGCCAACGTCCTGACTTTC
TRBV7-9	TRBJ2-5	NA	NA	CASSKSSQEQYF	TGTGCCAGCAGCAAAAGCTCCCAGGAGCAGTACTTC
TRBV12-3/TRBV12-4	TRBJ1-1	NA	NA	CASTLTMNTEAFF	TGTGCCAGCACTCTTACTATGAACACTGAAGCTTTCTTT
TRBV15	TRBJ2-7	few	TRBD1	CATSNPPGQGVGEQYF	TGTGCCACCAGCAACCCACCGGGACAGGGGGTAGGGGAGCAGTACTTC
TRBV12-3/TRBV12-4	TRBJ2-7	few	TRBD1	CASRGDSYSYEQYF	TGTGCCAGCAGGGGGGACAGCTACTCCTACGAGCAGTACTTC
TRBV7-9	TRBJ2-1	NA	NA	CASSLIRPGDNEQFF	TGTGCCAGCAGCTTGATTCGGCCGGGGGACAATGAGCAGTTCTTC
TRBV3-1	TRBJ2-1	NA	TRBD2	CASSQVRAGGYNEQFF	TGTGCCAGCAGCCAAGTTCGAGCGGGGGGATACAATGAGCAGTTCTTC
TRBV5-1	TRBJ2-5	NA	NA	CASSLAAQGWKNEQYF	TGCGCCAGCAGCTTGGCCGCGCAGGGTTGGAAGAATGAGCAGTACTTC
TRBV6-2/TRBV6-3	TRBJ2-7	few	NA	CASTDPSLGGSGEQYF	TGTGCCAGCACCGACCCCTCCCTTGGAGGGTCCGGCGAGCAGTACTTC
TRBV29-1	TRBJ1-2	NA	NA	CSVEDGTPGGYTF	TGCAGCGTTGAAGACGGGACCCCGGGGGGCTACACCTTC
TRBV20-1	TRBJ1-4	few	NA	CSAPQRATNEKLFF	TGCAGTGCTCCTCAGCGGGCAACTAATGAAAAACTGTTTTTT
TRBV5-1	TRBJ2-6	NA	NA	CASSINSGANVLTF	TGCGCCAGCAGCATCAACTCTGGGGCCAACGTCCTGACTTTC
TRBV20-1	TRBJ1-4	few	TRBD1	CSARKQGGNEKLFF	TGCAGTGCTAGAAAACAGGGGGGAAATGAAAAACTGTTTTTT
TRBV5-1	TRBJ1-2	NA	NA	CASSPEGVGRGYTF	TGCGCCAGCAGCCCGGAGGGGGTTGGGCGCGGCTACACCTTC
TRBV29-1	TRBJ1-4	NA	NA	CSVDGGANEKLFF	TGCAGCGTTGACGGGGGGGCAAATGAAAAACTGTTTTTT
TRBV29-1	TRBJ2-1	NA	NA	CSWGAIYNEQFF	TGCAGCTGGGGGGCAATCTACAATGAGCAGTTCTTC
TRBV9	TRBJ1-1	NA	NA	CASSPTLNTEAFF	TGTGCCAGCAGCCCCACTCTGAACACTGAAGCTTTCTTT
TRBV20-1	TRBJ2-5	few	NA	CSALGWGETQYF	TGCAGTGCCCTGGGTTGGGGAGAGACCCAGTACTTC
TRBV20-1	TRBJ2-3	NA	NA	CSAPPQGSVTDTQYF	TGCAGTGCTCCCCCCCAGGGTTCGGTCACAGATACGCAGTATTTT
TRBV20-1	TRBJ2-3	NA	TRBD1	CSATTRQGALSASTDTQYF	TGCAGTGCTACCACCCGACAGGGGGCCCTTAGCGCTTCCACAGATACGCAGTATTTT
TRBV6-2/TRBV6-3	TRBJ2-1	NA	NA	CASSPRSTSGWYDEQFF	TGTGCCAGCAGTCCTCGCTCGACCAGCGGGTGGTACGATGAGCAGTTCTTC
TRBV7-9	TRBJ2-7	NA	TRBD1	CASSADRAGYEQYF	TGTGCCAGCAGCGCGGACAGGGCGGGCTACGAGCAGTACTTC
TRBV5-1	TRBJ1-2	NA	NA	CASSPAGGSYTF	TGCGCCAGCAGCCCGGCGGGGGGCAGCTACACCTTC
TRBV4-2	TRBJ1-2	NA	TRBD1	CASSQDGDRGRGYGYTF	TGTGCCAGCAGCCAAGATGGGGACAGGGGGCGCGGCTATGGCTACACCTTC
TRBV7-8	TRBJ2-1	NA	NA	CASSLDGAQGEQFF	TGTGCCAGCAGCTTAGACGGAGCCCAAGGGGAGCAGTTCTTC